Sequencing of this TCR beta chain was carried out in a study of T-cell reconstitution after alpha-beta-depleted transplantation in children. Comment on this clonotype: Antigen specificity is unknown.

Unique molecular identifiers were used to barcode this TCRbeta library. TCRdb passed the PCR reads through MiXCR, listing each CDR3 protein once. There are about 300,000 distinct CDR3 sequences in the sample; 10% occur only once, and just under 7.5% lies in the top ten. Germline V gives CDR1 SQVTM, CDR2 ANQGSEA. The V end lost 5 bases, the J end lost 5 bases, and 6 bases lay between the germline ends. This CDR3 has 10 amino acids. Points from the study as a whole: It was newly produced T cells that mostly accounted for T-cell counts and diversity one year after transplant. Recipient T cells and thymic progenitors that survived gave rise to the high TCRbeta diversity observed at day 60 in some patients. Reportedly, only several hundred clones from non-depleted graft cells drove alpha-beta T-cell counts at about two months.

The chain joins TRBV29-1 to TRBJ2-5, with D unclear. The sequence came from a boy younger than two with acute myeloid leukemia, due to receive a stem cell transplant. Sample: PBMCs, taken before TCRalphabeta/CD19-depleted stem cell transplant. CDR3: CSVHWETQYF. In nucleotides, the CDR3 is TGCAGCGTTCACTGGGAGACCCAGTACTTC.